These T cell receptor beta chains were read from a single sample in a study of T cell repertoires in ileal Crohn's disease. Clones were sequenced by immunoSEQ multiplex PCR, and TCRdb holds only the in-frame ones, with some missing. The sample has more than 10,000 clones; 78% are singletons. The material sequenced was ileal tissue. Every receptor here comes from an adult with Crohn's disease. Both conserved end residues are part of each CDR3. A D gene is named only where the DNA matches it firmly. Size tells how often a clone was seen (once, few, many) or the class of an expanded clone, and some rows leave it out.

v_gene: TRBV5-1; j_gene: TRBJ2-3; d_gene: -; abundance: few; len: 17; CDR3nt: TGCGCCAGCAGCTTGTTTGGGCTAGGGACTAGCACAGATACGCAGTATTTT; CDR3aa: CASSLFGLGTSTDTQYF
v_gene: TRBV4-2; j_gene: TRBJ2-6; d_gene: -; abundance: -; len: 16; CDR3nt: TGTGCCAGCAGCCAAAATACAGGCTCTGGGGCCAACGTCCTGACTTTC; CDR3aa: CASSQNTGSGANVLTF
v_gene: TRBV18; j_gene: TRBJ2-1; d_gene: -; abundance: medium-sized; len: 15; CDR3nt: TGTGCCAGCTATCCTGGGGGGGCCGGTGTCAATGAGCAGTTCTTC; CDR3aa: CASYPGGAGVNEQFF
v_gene: TRBV4-1; j_gene: TRBJ1-2; d_gene: TRBD1; abundance: -; len: 18; CDR3nt: TGCGCCAGCAGCCCGAGAGGGACAGGGGGCGGAGTACGCTATGGCTACACCTTC; CDR3aa: CASSPRGTGGGVRYGYTF
v_gene: TRBV10-1; j_gene: TRBJ2-7; d_gene: TRBD1; abundance: -; len: 16; CDR3nt: TGCGCCAGCAGCCGGACCCCGGGACAGGGCACCTACGAGCAGTACTTC; CDR3aa: CASSRTPGQGTYEQYF
v_gene: TRBV11-2; j_gene: TRBJ2-7; d_gene: -; abundance: -; len: 17; CDR3nt: TGTGCCAGCAGCCGGTCCGGACAGAGCCTTAGCTCCTACGAGCAGTACTTC; CDR3aa: CASSRSGQSLSSYEQYF
v_gene: TRBV10-1; j_gene: TRBJ2-1; d_gene: -; abundance: -; len: 12; CDR3nt: TGCGCCAGCAGTGACAGCTACAATGAGCAGTTCTTC; CDR3aa: CASSDSYNEQFF
v_gene: TRBV18; j_gene: TRBJ2-5; d_gene: -; abundance: -; len: 14; CDR3nt: TGTGCCAGCTCACCCCTAGACTCCCCTGGGACCCAGTACTTC; CDR3aa: CASSPLDSPGTQYF
v_gene: TRBV11-3; j_gene: TRBJ2-7; d_gene: TRBD2; abundance: once; len: 16; CDR3nt: TGTGCCAGCAGCTTACGCCTAGCGGGAGCGAGTAGCGAGCAGTACTTC; CDR3aa: CASSLRLAGASSEQYF
v_gene: TRBV6-1; j_gene: TRBJ1-6; d_gene: TRBD1; abundance: -; len: 17; CDR3nt: TGTGCCAGCAGTGAAGCGCGGGGACAGATTTATAATTCACCCCTCCACTTT; CDR3aa: CASSEARGQIYNSPLHF
v_gene: TRBV7-7; j_gene: TRBJ2-2; d_gene: -; abundance: -; len: 15; CDR3nt: TGTGCTAGCAGCTTAAGAGCCTCGAACACCGGGGAGCTGTTTTTT; CDR3aa: CASSLRASNTGELFF
v_gene: TRBV27; j_gene: TRBJ1-5; d_gene: TRBD1; abundance: -; len: 15; CDR3nt: TGTGCCAGCAGTTTGGGGTACCAAGGGGGCCAGCCCCAGCATTTT; CDR3aa: CASSLGYQGGQPQHF
v_gene: TRBV6-5; j_gene: TRBJ1-1; d_gene: TRBD1; abundance: few; len: 14; CDR3nt: TGTGCCAGCAGCATCACAGGGGAGTGGACTGAAGCTTTCTTT; CDR3aa: CASSITGEWTEAFF
v_gene: TRBV10-3; j_gene: TRBJ1-2; d_gene: TRBD1; abundance: few; len: 12; CDR3nt: TGTGCCATCGGAACAGGGGATGTTGGCTACACCTTC; CDR3aa: CAIGTGDVGYTF
v_gene: TRBV7-9; j_gene: TRBJ2-7; d_gene: -; abundance: -; len: 13; CDR3nt: TGTGCCAGCAGTCACAGGGGTGGGAGGGAGCAGTACTTC; CDR3aa: CASSHRGGREQYF
v_gene: TRBV6-5; j_gene: TRBJ1-1; d_gene: -; abundance: -; len: 14; CDR3nt: TGTGCCAGCAGTTACGGGAGAGCGAACACTGAAGCTTTCTTT; CDR3aa: CASSYGRANTEAFF
v_gene: TRBV29-1; j_gene: TRBJ2-7; d_gene: TRBD1; abundance: once; len: 11; CDR3nt: TGCAGCGGAGACAGGGGCGGTGAGCAGTACTTC; CDR3aa: CSGDRGGEQYF
v_gene: TRBV5-6; j_gene: TRBJ1-3; d_gene: -; abundance: -; len: 15; CDR3nt: TGTGCCAGCAGCCCCTTCTCGGGAGGAGGAAACACCATATATTTT; CDR3aa: CASSPFSGGGNTIYF
v_gene: TRBV7-8; j_gene: TRBJ2-7; d_gene: TRBD1; abundance: -; len: 13; CDR3nt: TGTGCCAGCACCCGGGACAGAGAGTACGAGCAGTACTTC; CDR3aa: CASTRDREYEQYF
v_gene: TRBV18; j_gene: TRBJ1-2; d_gene: -; abundance: -; len: 13; CDR3nt: TGTGCCAGCTCACCATCAGGAGGGGATGGCTACACCTTC; CDR3aa: CASSPSGGDGYTF
v_gene: TRBV5-1; j_gene: TRBJ1-5; d_gene: -; abundance: -; len: 14; CDR3nt: TGCGCCAGCAGACCTCTGGGGGGGAATCAGCCCCAGCATTTT; CDR3aa: CASRPLGGNQPQHF
v_gene: TRBV10-3; j_gene: TRBJ2-7; d_gene: -; abundance: -; len: 15; CDR3nt: TGTGCCATCAGTTCAGAATACAGGGAGGGCTACGAGCAGTACTTC; CDR3aa: CAISSEYREGYEQYF
v_gene: TRBV19; j_gene: TRBJ2-3; d_gene: TRBD2; abundance: -; len: 14; CDR3nt: TGTGCCAGTAGAAGCGGGGCGAGCACAGATACGCAGTATTTT; CDR3aa: CASRSGASTDTQYF
v_gene: TRBV27; j_gene: TRBJ2-7; d_gene: -; abundance: -; len: 15; CDR3nt: TGTGCCAGCAGTTTAAAGGCGGGGTACTCCTACGAGCAGTACTTC; CDR3aa: CASSLKAGYSYEQYF
v_gene: TRBV6-6; j_gene: TRBJ1-6; d_gene: -; abundance: -; len: 15; CDR3nt: TGTGCCAGCAGTGCTCTCGGGGGGGTAGATTCACCCCTCCACTTT; CDR3aa: CASSALGGVDSPLHF
v_gene: TRBV19; j_gene: TRBJ2-1; d_gene: -; abundance: -; len: 18; CDR3nt: TGTGCCAGTAGTATAGCCGCCCCCGACAGGGATAAGGGGGGTGAGCAGTTCTTC; CDR3aa: CASSIAAPDRDKGGEQFF
v_gene: TRBV6-1; j_gene: TRBJ1-5; d_gene: -; abundance: -; len: 14; CDR3nt: TGTGCCAGCAGCTCCGGCGAAGAGGTCCGACCCCAGCATTTT; CDR3aa: CASSSGEEVRPQHF
v_gene: TRBV30; j_gene: TRBJ1-1; d_gene: -; abundance: once; len: 13; CDR3nt: TGTGCCTGGAGGCAAGACAGACGCACTGAAGCTTTCTTT; CDR3aa: CAWRQDRRTEAFF
v_gene: TRBV5-1; j_gene: TRBJ2-3; d_gene: TRBD2; abundance: -; len: 16; CDR3nt: TGCGCCAGCAGCTTGGTTAGCGGGGGGGCGACAGATACGCAGTATTTT; CDR3aa: CASSLVSGGATDTQYF
v_gene: TRBV7-2; j_gene: TRBJ2-1; d_gene: TRBD2; abundance: -; len: 15; CDR3nt: TGTGCCAGCAGCTTAATGGAGGGAGGGTACAATGAGCAGTTCTTC; CDR3aa: CASSLMEGGYNEQFF
v_gene: TRBV10-2; j_gene: TRBJ2-1; d_gene: TRBD2; abundance: -; len: 17; CDR3nt: TGCGCCAGCAGTGAGTTGGGTCTAGCGGGAGGGCCAATCGAGCAGTTCTTC; CDR3aa: CASSELGLAGGPIEQFF
v_gene: TRBV9; j_gene: TRBJ2-1; d_gene: TRBD2; abundance: -; len: 15; CDR3nt: TGTGCCAGCAGCGTTAGCGGGAGCCCCACCAATGAGCAGTTCTTC; CDR3aa: CASSVSGSPTNEQFF
v_gene: TRBV30; j_gene: TRBJ2-5; d_gene: -; abundance: -; len: 11; CDR3nt: TGTGCCTGGAGCCAGCAAGAGACCCAGTACTTC; CDR3aa: CAWSQQETQYF
v_gene: TRBV19; j_gene: TRBJ2-1; d_gene: -; abundance: large; len: 16; CDR3nt: TGTGCCAGTAGTATACACTACTGGATCTCCCCTAATGAGCAGTTCTTC; CDR3aa: CASSIHYWISPNEQFF
v_gene: TRBV6-6; j_gene: TRBJ2-1; d_gene: -; abundance: -; len: 16; CDR3nt: TGTGCCAGCAGTTACTCGAGGGGCGCAGGGGTGGATGAGCAGTTCTTC; CDR3aa: CASSYSRGAGVDEQFF
v_gene: TRBV7-6; j_gene: TRBJ2-7; d_gene: -; abundance: -; len: 15; CDR3nt: TGTGCCAGCAGTCAGAGCGACAGGAGCTCCTACGAGCAGTACTTC; CDR3aa: CASSQSDRSSYEQYF
v_gene: TRBV7-6; j_gene: TRBJ1-2; d_gene: TRBD1; abundance: few; len: 14; CDR3nt: TGTGCCAGCAGCCCGCGGACAGGGCCGGGTGGCTACACCTTC; CDR3aa: CASSPRTGPGGYTF
v_gene: TRBV10-2; j_gene: TRBJ2-7; d_gene: TRBD1; abundance: once; len: 17; CDR3nt: TGCGCCAGCAGTCCCCCGACCGGGACAGGGGGCCGGAACGAGCAGTACTTC; CDR3aa: CASSPPTGTGGRNEQYF
v_gene: TRBV6-5; j_gene: TRBJ1-4; d_gene: TRBD1; abundance: -; len: 15; CDR3nt: TGTGCCAGCAGTTACCGGAATGACAGGGGCGAAAAACTGTTTTTT; CDR3aa: CASSYRNDRGEKLFF
v_gene: TRBV6-6; j_gene: TRBJ1-1; d_gene: TRBD1; abundance: once; len: 15; CDR3nt: TGTGCCAGCGGGGAGGGGGGGGACAGGGGTACTGAAGCTTTCTTT; CDR3aa: CASGEGGDRGTEAFF
v_gene: TRBV7-2; j_gene: TRBJ2-2; d_gene: TRBD2; abundance: -; len: 17; CDR3nt: TGTGCCAGCAGCTTAAGGGAGGGAGCATTAGACACCGGGGAGCTGTTTTTT; CDR3aa: CASSLREGALDTGELFF
v_gene: TRBV6-6; j_gene: TRBJ1-1; d_gene: TRBD1; abundance: -; len: 14; CDR3nt: TGTGCCAGCACCCGACAGGGTGGGAGCGCTGAAGCTTTCTTT; CDR3aa: CASTRQGGSAEAFF
v_gene: TRBV5-1; j_gene: TRBJ2-7; d_gene: -; abundance: -; len: 14; CDR3nt: TGCGCCAGCAGCTTCCAAGGGGATTATGGCGAGCAGTACTTC; CDR3aa: CASSFQGDYGEQYF
v_gene: TRBV19; j_gene: TRBJ2-1; d_gene: -; abundance: -; len: 12; CDR3nt: TGTGCCAGTAGTGCGGGGTACAATGAGCAGTTCTTC; CDR3aa: CASSAGYNEQFF
v_gene: TRBV4-2; j_gene: TRBJ1-3; d_gene: TRBD1; abundance: -; len: 20; CDR3nt: TGTGCCAGCAGCCAGCCTGCTTCCATTAAGGACAGGGGCTCTGGAAACACCATATATTTT; CDR3aa: CASSQPASIKDRGSGNTIYF
v_gene: TRBV7-3; j_gene: TRBJ2-3; d_gene: -; abundance: -; len: 19; CDR3nt: TGTGCCAGCAGCCGTAGATCATATTCGGACAGTCCCTATACAGATACGCAGTATTTT; CDR3aa: CASSRRSYSDSPYTDTQYF